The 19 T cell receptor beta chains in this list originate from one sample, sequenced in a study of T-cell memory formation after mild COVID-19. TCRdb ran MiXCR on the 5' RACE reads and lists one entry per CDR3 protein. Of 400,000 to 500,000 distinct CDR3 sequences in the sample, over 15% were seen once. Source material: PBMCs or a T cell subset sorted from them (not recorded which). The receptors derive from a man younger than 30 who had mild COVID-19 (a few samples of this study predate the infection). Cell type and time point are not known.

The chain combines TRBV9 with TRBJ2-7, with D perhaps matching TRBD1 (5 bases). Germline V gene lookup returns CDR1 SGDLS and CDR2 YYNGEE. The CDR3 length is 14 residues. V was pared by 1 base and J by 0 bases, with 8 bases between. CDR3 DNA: TGTGCCAGCAGCGTAAGACAGACCTCCTACGAGCAGTACTTC. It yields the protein CASSVRQTSYEQYF.

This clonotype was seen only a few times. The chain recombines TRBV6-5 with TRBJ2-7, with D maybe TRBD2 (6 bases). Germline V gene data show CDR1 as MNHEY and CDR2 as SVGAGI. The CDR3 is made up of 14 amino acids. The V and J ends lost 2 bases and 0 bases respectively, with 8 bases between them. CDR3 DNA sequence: TGTGCCAGCAGTTACCTGGGGGGCTCCTACGAGCAGTACTTC. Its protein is CASSYLGGSYEQYF.

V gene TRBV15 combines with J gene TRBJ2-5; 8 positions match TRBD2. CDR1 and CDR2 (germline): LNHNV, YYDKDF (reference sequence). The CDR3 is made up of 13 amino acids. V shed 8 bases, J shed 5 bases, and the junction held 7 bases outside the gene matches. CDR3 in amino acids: CATGTRVLETQYF. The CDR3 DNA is TGTGCCACCGGGACTAGGGTTCTGGAGACCCAGTACTTC. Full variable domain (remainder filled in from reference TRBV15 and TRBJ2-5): DAMVIQNPRYQVTQFGKPVTLSCSQTLNHNVMYWYQQKSSQAPKLLFHYYDKDFNNEADTPDNFQSRRPNTSFCFLDIRSPGLGDTAMYLCATGTRVLETQYFGPGTRLLVL.

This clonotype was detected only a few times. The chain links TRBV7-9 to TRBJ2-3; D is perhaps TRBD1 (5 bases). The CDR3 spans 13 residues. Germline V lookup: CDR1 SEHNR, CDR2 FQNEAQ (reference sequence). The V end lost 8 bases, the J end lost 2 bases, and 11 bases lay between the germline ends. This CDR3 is CASVRADTDTQYF. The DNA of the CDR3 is TGTGCCAGCGTCAGGGCTGACACAGATACGCAGTATTTT.

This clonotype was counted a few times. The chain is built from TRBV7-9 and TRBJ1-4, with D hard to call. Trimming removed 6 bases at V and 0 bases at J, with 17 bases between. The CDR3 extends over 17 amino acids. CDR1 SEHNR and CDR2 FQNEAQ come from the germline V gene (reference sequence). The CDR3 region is CASRPPVGGATNEKLFF. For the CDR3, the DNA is TGTGCCAGCAGACCCCCAGTCGGAGGTGCAACTAATGAAAAACTGTTTTTT.

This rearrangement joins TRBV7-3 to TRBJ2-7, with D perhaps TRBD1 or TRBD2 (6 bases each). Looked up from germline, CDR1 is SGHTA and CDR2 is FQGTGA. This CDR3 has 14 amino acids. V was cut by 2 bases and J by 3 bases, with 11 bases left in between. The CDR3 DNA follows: TGTGCCAGCAGCTTAGGCAGGGGAGGCTACGAGCAGTACTTC. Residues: CASSLGRGGYEQYF.

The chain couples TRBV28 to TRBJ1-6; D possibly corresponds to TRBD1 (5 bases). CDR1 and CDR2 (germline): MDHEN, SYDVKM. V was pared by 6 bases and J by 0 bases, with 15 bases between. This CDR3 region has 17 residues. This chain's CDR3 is CASSLSTVSSYNSPLHF. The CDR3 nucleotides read TGTGCCAGCAGCCTTTCGACAGTCAGCTCCTATAATTCACCCCTCCACTTT.

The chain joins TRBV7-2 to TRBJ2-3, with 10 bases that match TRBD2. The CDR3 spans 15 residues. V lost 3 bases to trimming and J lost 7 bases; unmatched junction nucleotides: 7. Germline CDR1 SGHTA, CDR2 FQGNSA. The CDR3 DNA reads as TGTGCCAGCAGCTTTAGAGCGGGGGGGGGATATACGCAGTATTTT. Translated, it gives CASSFRAGGGYTQYF.

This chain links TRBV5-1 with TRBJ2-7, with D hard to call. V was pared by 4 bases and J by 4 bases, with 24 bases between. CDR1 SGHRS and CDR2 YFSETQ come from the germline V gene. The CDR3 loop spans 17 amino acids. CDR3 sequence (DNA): TGCGCCAGCAGCCCCGGCCTTACGGGCCCGGTTAGGTACGAGCAGTACTTC. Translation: CASSPGLTGPVRYEQYF. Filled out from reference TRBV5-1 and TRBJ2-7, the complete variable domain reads KAGVTQTPRYLIKTRGQQVTLSCSPISGHRSVSWYQQTPGQGLQFLFEYFSETQRNKGNFPGRFSGRQFSNSRSEMNVSTLELGDSALYLCASSPGLTGPVRYEQYFGPGTRLTVT.

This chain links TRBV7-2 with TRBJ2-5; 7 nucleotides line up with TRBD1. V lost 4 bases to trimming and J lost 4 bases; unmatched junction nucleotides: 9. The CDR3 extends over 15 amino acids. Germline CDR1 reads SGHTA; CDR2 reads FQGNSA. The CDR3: CASSSRGPTGETQYF. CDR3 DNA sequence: TGTGCCAGCAGCTCGAGGGGGCCAACCGGAGAGACCCAGTACTTC.

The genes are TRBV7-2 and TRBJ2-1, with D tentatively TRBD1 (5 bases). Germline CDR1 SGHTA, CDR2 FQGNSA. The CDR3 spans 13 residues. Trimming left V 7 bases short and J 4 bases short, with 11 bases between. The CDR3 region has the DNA TGTGCCAGCACCCTGGGGCCATACAATGAGCAGTTCTTC. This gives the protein CASTLGPYNEQFF.

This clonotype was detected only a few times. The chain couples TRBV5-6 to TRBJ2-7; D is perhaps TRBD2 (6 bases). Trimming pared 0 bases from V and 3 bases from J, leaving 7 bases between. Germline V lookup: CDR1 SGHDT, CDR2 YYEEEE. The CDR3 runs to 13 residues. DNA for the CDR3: TGTGCCAGCAGCTTGGGTAGCGGCTACGAGCAGTACTTC. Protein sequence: CASSLGSGYEQYF.

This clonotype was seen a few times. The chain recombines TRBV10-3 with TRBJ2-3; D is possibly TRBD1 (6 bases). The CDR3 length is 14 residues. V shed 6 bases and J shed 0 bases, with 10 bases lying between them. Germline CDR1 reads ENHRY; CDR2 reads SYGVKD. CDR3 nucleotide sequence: TGTGCCATCAGGGACAGACAGAGCACAGATACGCAGTATTTT. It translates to CAIRDRQSTDTQYF.

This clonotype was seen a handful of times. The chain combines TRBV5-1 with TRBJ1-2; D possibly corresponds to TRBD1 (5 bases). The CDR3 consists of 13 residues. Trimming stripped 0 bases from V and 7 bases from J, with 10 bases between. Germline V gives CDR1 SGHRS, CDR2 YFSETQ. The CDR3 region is CASSLERGSGYTF. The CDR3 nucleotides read TGCGCCAGCAGCTTGGAAAGGGGAAGTGGCTACACCTTC.

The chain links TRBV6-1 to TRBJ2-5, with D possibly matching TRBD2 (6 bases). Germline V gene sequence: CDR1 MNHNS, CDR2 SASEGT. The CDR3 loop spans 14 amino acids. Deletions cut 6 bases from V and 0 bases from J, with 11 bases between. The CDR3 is CASRRELYQETQYF. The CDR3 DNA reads TGTGCCAGCAGGCGGGAACTGTACCAAGAGACCCAGTACTTC.

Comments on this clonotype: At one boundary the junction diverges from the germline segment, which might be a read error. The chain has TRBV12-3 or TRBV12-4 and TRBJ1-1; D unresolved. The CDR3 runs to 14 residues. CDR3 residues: CASSWVAMLTEALF. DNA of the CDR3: TGTGCCAGCAGTTGGGTTGCGATGCTCACTGAAGCTTTATTT.

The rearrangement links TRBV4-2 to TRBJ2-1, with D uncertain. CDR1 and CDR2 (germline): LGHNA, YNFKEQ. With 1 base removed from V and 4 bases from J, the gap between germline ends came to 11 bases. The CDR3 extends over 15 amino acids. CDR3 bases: TGTGCCAGCAGCCAAGCCAAGGACGCGTACAATGAGCAGTTCTTC. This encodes CASSQAKDAYNEQFF.

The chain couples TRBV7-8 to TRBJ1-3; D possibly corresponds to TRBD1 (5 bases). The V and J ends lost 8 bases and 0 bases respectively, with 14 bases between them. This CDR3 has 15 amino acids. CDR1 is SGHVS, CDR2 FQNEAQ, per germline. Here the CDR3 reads CASSRGLSSGNTIYF. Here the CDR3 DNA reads TGTGCCAGCTCCCGGGGGTTAAGCTCTGGAAACACCATATATTTT.

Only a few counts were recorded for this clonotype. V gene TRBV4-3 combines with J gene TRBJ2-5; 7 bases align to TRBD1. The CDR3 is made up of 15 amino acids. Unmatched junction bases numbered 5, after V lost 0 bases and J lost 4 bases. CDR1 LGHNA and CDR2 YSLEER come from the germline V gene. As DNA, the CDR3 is TGCGCCAGCAGCCAAGAAGGGACAGAGCTAGAGACCCAGTACTTC. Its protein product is CASSQEGTELETQYF.